The 3 T cell receptor beta chains reported below all come from one sample, sequenced in a study of T cell responses to AZD1222 COVID-19 vaccine. Only in-frame clones appear in the TCRdb table, and some are missing; sequencing was by immunoSEQ multiplex PCR. The sample records 100,000 to 140,000 clones, approximately 88% being singletons. The input for sequencing was peripheral blood, taken on day 0 of AZD1222 vaccination. The receptor set was obtained from an adult in good health.

This chain links TRBV5-1 with TRBJ2-5; either TRBD1 or TRBD2 may supply D (5 bases each). V lost 1 base, J lost 5 bases, and 15 bases lay in between. The CDR3 loop spans 15 amino acids. Germline V gene lookup returns CDR1 SGHRS and CDR2 YFSETQ. Written as DNA, the CDR3 is TGCGCCAGCAGCTTGAACCGCCCCGAGGGGGAGACCCAGTACTTC. Translated: CASSLNRPEGETQYF.

The gene calls are TRBV19 and TRBJ2-1, with 8 bases aligning to TRBD1. CDR3 length: 13 residues. In germline, CDR1 is LNHDA, CDR2 SQIVND (reference sequence). V lost 4 bases and J lost 8; bases outside the gene matches: 4. The CDR3 nucleotides are TGTGCCAGTAGTAGATACAGGGGGTATGAGCAGTTCTTC. Translated: CASSRYRGYEQFF. The full variable domain, in which reference TRBV19 and TRBJ2-1 provide the parts outside the CDR3, is DGGITQSPKYLFRKEGQNVTLSCEQNLNHDAMYWYRQDPGQGLRLIYYSQIVNDFQKGDIAEGYSVSREKKESFPLTVTSAQKNPTAFYLCASSRYRGYEQFFGPGTRLTVL.

This CDR3 is CASSPGTGGLWGPQHF. The CDR3 nucleotides read TGTGCCAGCAGCCCGGGGACAGGGGGCCTTTGGGGGCCCCAGCATTTT. The V gene is TRBV7-6, the J gene TRBJ1-5, with 12 positions matching TRBD1. Germline V CDR1 and CDR2: SGHVS, FNYEAQ. The CDR3 covers 16 residues. V lost 5 bases to trimming and J lost 9 bases; unmatched junction nucleotides: 11.